A single sample gave rise to the 31 T cell receptor beta chains below, sequenced in a study of T-cell memory formation after mild COVID-19. TCRdb independently ran MiXCR on the 5' RACE reads; one entry per CDR3 protein. Here the sample spans 280,000 or so distinct CDR3 sequences, 15% to 20% being singletons. Sequencing input: PBMCs or a T cell subset sorted from them (not recorded which). The receptors were sampled from a man younger than 35 who had mild COVID-19 (a few samples of this study predate the infection). Cell type and time point are not known.

This clonotype occurred a few times. This sequence joins TRBV9 and TRBJ2-2; D possibly corresponds to TRBD2 (5 bases). The V end was cut by 1 base, the J end by 7 bases, with 14 bases between. The CDR3 has 15 residues. Looked up from germline, CDR1 is SGDLS and CDR2 is YYNGEE. Written as DNA, the CDR3 is TGTGCCAGCAGCGTAAGGCTAGCCCTAGGCGGGGAGCTGTTTTTT. Protein: CASSVRLALGGELFF.

This clonotype came up a few times. This rearrangement joins TRBV5-5 to TRBJ2-7, with TRBD1 identical over 8 bases. CDR3 size: 15 residues. CDR1 is SGHKS, CDR2 YYEKEE, per germline (reference sequence). V dropped 3 bases and J dropped 4; count of bases not matched to a gene: 9. The CDR3 nucleotides are TGTGCCAGCAGCTCAGGACAGGGCCGACAGTACGAGCAGTACTTC. Amino acid sequence: CASSSGQGRQYEQYF.

J is TRBJ2-1 and V is TRBV2; D perhaps matches TRBD1 (5 bases). Trimming removed 5 bases at V and 4 bases at J, with 6 bases between. Germline lookup yields CDR1 SNHLY and CDR2 FYNNEI. The CDR3 has 12 residues. The CDR3 coding sequence is TGTGCCAGCAGTCGGACATACAATGAGCAGTTCTTC. Translating it yields CASSRTYNEQFF.

Many counts were recorded for this clonotype. J is TRBJ1-2 and V is TRBV7-9; TRBD1 might be the D (5 bases). This CDR3 is 13 amino acids long. CDR1 and CDR2 (germline): SEHNR, FQNEAQ (reference sequence). The V end lost 2 bases, the J end lost 6 bases, and 10 bases lay between the germline ends. CDR3 nucleotide sequence: TGTGCCAGCAGCTTATCAGGGTTCAATGGCTACACCTTC. Translating it yields CASSLSGFNGYTF.

This clonotype was detected ten times or more. This rearrangement joins TRBV5-1 to TRBJ2-1, with 7 positions matching TRBD1. Germline trimming cut 4 bases from V and 6 bases from J; bases unmatched to any gene: 4. CDR3 length equals 13 residues. From germline, CDR1 is SGHRS and CDR2 YFSETQ. The DNA of the CDR3 is TGCGCCAGCAGCGCTGGACAGGCCAATGAGCAGTTCTTC. Translated, it gives CASSAGQANEQFF.

This clonotype has just a few counts. The chain is built from TRBV7-2 and TRBJ2-7; tentatively, D is TRBD1 (6 bases). This CDR3 spans 16 amino acids. Germline V gene data show CDR1 as SGHTA and CDR2 as FQGNSA. The germline V and J ends were trimmed by 5 bases and 0 bases, with 17 bases remaining between them. The CDR3 DNA reads as TGTGCCAGCAGCCTTACAGGGAGCATCCCCTCCTACGAGCAGTACGTC. Protein sequence: CASSLTGSIPSYEQYV.

This clonotype appeared a single time. V and J are TRBV4-2 and TRBJ1-1, with D tentatively TRBD1 (5 bases). V was shortened by 4 bases and J by 5 bases, with 14 bases between the two germline ends. Germline V lookup: CDR1 LGHNA, CDR2 YNFKEQ. This CDR3 is built from 14 residues. The CDR3 protein is CASSPGAVLTEAFF. As DNA, the CDR3 is TGTGCCAGCAGCCCTGGGGCAGTTTTAACTGAAGCTTTCTTT.

The CDR3 is CSARDRGDTDTQYF. CDR3 nucleotides: TGCAGTGCTAGAGATCGAGGGGACACAGATACGCAGTATTTT. This chain joins TRBV20-1 and TRBJ2-3; D possibly uses TRBD1 or TRBD2 (5 bases each). The germline V gene encodes CDR1 DFQATT and CDR2 SNEGSKA (reference sequence). CDR3 size: 14 residues. Trimming left V 0 bases short and J 2 bases short, with 9 bases between.

This clonotype occurred a few times. The chain employs TRBV7-3 and TRBJ2-1, with D possibly matching TRBD2 (5 bases). V lost 4 bases to trimming and J lost 13 bases, with 14 bases between them. Looked up from germline, CDR1 is SGHTA and CDR2 is FQGTGA. The CDR3 sequence is 12 residues long. This chain's CDR3 is CASSSPGSIQFF. CDR3 in DNA: TGTGCCAGCAGCTCTCCGGGGAGCATCCAGTTCTTC. Drawing the rest from reference TRBV7-3 and TRBJ2-1, the complete variable domain is GAGVSQTPSNKVTEKGKYVELRCDPISGHTALYWYRQSLGQGPEFLIYFQGTGAADDSGLPNDRFFAVRPEGSVSTLKIQRTERGDSAVYLCASSSPGSIQFFGPGTRLTVL.

This clonotype was seen a few times. The chain carries TRBV12-3 or TRBV12-4 and TRBJ1-1; 8 bases line up with TRBD1. This CDR3 has 15 amino acids. The V segment lost 5 bases and the J segment 1 base; nucleotides outside the gene matches: 6. CDR3 sequence reads: CASSPGQAWNTEAFF. CDR3 nucleotide sequence: TGTGCCAGCAGTCCGGGACAGGCCTGGAACACTGAAGCTTTCTTT.

CDR3 sequence (DNA): TGTGCCAGCAGCCCCAGACAGGGAGGGGGGTACACTGAAGCTTTCTTT. Translating gives CASSPRQGGGYTEAFF. The chain uses TRBV7-2 and TRBJ1-1; 7 nucleotides agree with TRBD1. The CDR3 length is 16 residues. V lost 5 bases and J lost 3; bases outside the gene matches: 12. The germline CDR1 and CDR2 sequences are SGHTA and FQGNSA.

This clonotype was seen only a few times. The rearrangement uses TRBV29-1 and TRBJ2-4; the match to TRBD2 covers 9 bases. CDR3 length equals 16 residues. Germline V gene sequence: CDR1 SQVTM, CDR2 ANQGSEA. Trimming cost V 5 bases and J 0 bases; bases outside gene matches: 8. The CDR3 nucleotides are TGCAGCGTTATAGGAGCGGGGGGATTAGCCAAAAACATTCAGTACTTC. This gives the protein CSVIGAGGLAKNIQYF.

This clonotype has a handful of counts. The gene calls are TRBV20-1 and TRBJ2-5, with D possibly matching TRBD2 (6 bases). The CDR3 loop spans 15 amino acids. CDR1 and CDR2 from the germline V gene are DFQATT and SNEGSKA (reference sequence). V was pared by 6 bases and J by 3 bases, with 20 bases between. CDR3 protein: CSAGGYPGLEETQYF. Written as DNA, the CDR3 is TGCAGTGCGGGAGGCTACCCGGGACTGGAAGAGACCCAGTACTTC.

This clonotype turned up a few times. This chain links TRBV29-1 with TRBJ2-5, with 7 bases fitting TRBD1. Germline CDR1 and CDR2: SQVTM and ANQGSEA. V shed 8 bases and J 2 bases; nucleotides not matched to a gene: 2. The CDR3 extends over 11 amino acids. The CDR3 here is CSSGQQETQYF. In DNA, the CDR3 is TGCAGCTCGGGACAGCAAGAGACCCAGTACTTC.

This clonotype was seen a few times. Germline is not matched at one junction end, which may reflect a read error. The chain carries TRBV4-3 and TRBJ2-3, with D possibly being TRBD1 or TRBD2 (6 bases each). Germline V lookup: CDR1 LGHNA, CDR2 YSLEER. The CDR3 length is 16 residues. CDR3 amino acids: CASSQGYGGGTDTQYF. CDR3 DNA: TGCGCCAGCAGTCAAGGTTACGGGGGCGGCACAGATACGCAGTATTTT.

The chain employs TRBV4-1 and TRBJ2-7; D unclear. V shed 0 bases and J shed 0 bases, with 12 bases lying between them. Germline lookup yields CDR1 MGHRA and CDR2 YSYEKL. The CDR3 loop spans 16 amino acids. DNA for the CDR3: TGCGCCAGCAGCCAAGAAACTGGGCGCAGCTCCTACGAGCAGTACTTC. As protein: CASSQETGRSSYEQYF.

The chain couples TRBV20-1 to TRBJ1-4; D remains ambiguous. CDR1 DFQATT and CDR2 SNEGSKA come from the germline V gene (reference sequence). The V and J ends lost 3 bases and 5 bases respectively, with 7 bases between them. The CDR3 is made up of 12 amino acids. The CDR3 DNA follows: TGCAGTGCTAGGGATTTAAATGAAAAACTGTTTTTT. Amino acid sequence: CSARDLNEKLFF.

This chain links TRBV2 with TRBJ2-1; 11 nucleotides line up with TRBD2. The germline V gene encodes CDR1 SNHLY and CDR2 FYNNEI. CDR3 size: 15 residues. Germline trimming cut 6 bases from V and 10 bases from J; bases unmatched to any gene: 11. This chain's CDR3 is CASRQTSGDTNEQFF. The CDR3 DNA sequence: TGTGCCAGCAGACAGACTAGCGGGGATACAAACGAGCAGTTCTTC. Combining the CDR3 with reference TRBV2 and TRBJ2-1 gives the whole variable domain EPEVTQTPSHQVTQMGQEVILRCVPISNHLYFYWYRQILGQKVEFLVSFYNNEISEKSEIFDDQFSVERPDGSNFTLKIRSTKLEDSAMYFCASRQTSGDTNEQFFGPGTRLTVL.

V gene TRBV20-1 combines with J gene TRBJ2-3; 12 positions match TRBD2. Unmatched junction bases numbered 7, after V lost 5 bases and J lost 4 bases. This CDR3 comprises 15 residues. The germline V gene encodes CDR1 DFQATT and CDR2 SNEGSKA (reference sequence). The CDR3 region is CSASSGGARPDTQYF. The CDR3 DNA reads as TGCAGTGCTTCTAGCGGGGGGGCCAGGCCAGATACGCAGTATTTT.

The table lists this clonotype with a few counts. V is TRBV6-5 and J is TRBJ1-4; the D is unclear. Germline loops: CDR1 MNHEY, CDR2 SVGAGI. CDR3 length: 15 amino acids. Deletions cut 2 bases from V and 0 bases from J, with 7 bases between. The DNA of the CDR3 is TGTGCCAGCAGTTACACCCAAGCAACTAATGAAAAACTGTTTTTT. It is translated as CASSYTQATNEKLFF.

The V call is TRBV9, the J call TRBJ2-7; 7 bases fit TRBD1. Germline V gives CDR1 SGDLS, CDR2 YYNGEE. Unmatched junction bases numbered 8, after V lost 3 bases and J lost 5 bases. This CDR3 has 14 residues. The CDR3 region is CASSEREDRDEQYF. The CDR3 bases are TGTGCCAGCAGCGAGAGAGAAGACAGGGACGAGCAGTACTTC.

This clonotype showed up many times. This chain connects TRBV6-5 to TRBJ2-2; 11 bases map to TRBD1. The junction had 3 bases not matched to a gene; V was cut back by 2 bases and J by 7 bases. From germline, CDR1 is MNHEY and CDR2 SVGAGI. The CDR3 totals 15 residues. This CDR3 reads CASSYRGTGGGELFF. The CDR3 DNA reads as TGTGCCAGCAGTTACCGGGGGACAGGGGGCGGGGAGCTGTTTTTT.

This clonotype has a count of ten or more. The V and J genes are TRBV5-6 and TRBJ1-6; D gene ambiguous. V dropped 1 base and J dropped 0 bases, with 11 bases sitting between them. From germline, CDR1 is SGHDT and CDR2 YYEEEE. CDR3 length: 17 amino acids. The CDR3 protein is CASSLFGMSSYNSPLHF. As DNA, the CDR3 is TGTGCCAGCAGCTTGTTCGGGATGAGCTCCTATAATTCACCCCTCCACTTT.

This clonotype is classed as medium-sized. The chain recombines TRBV5-1 with TRBJ2-4; D gene uncertain. V lost 0 bases and J lost 0, with 13 bases in between. The CDR3 spans 17 residues. From germline, CDR1 is SGHRS and CDR2 YFSETQ. This CDR3 reads CASSLAFEKAAKNIQYF. DNA for the CDR3: TGCGCCAGCAGCTTGGCTTTTGAGAAGGCAGCCAAAAACATTCAGTACTTC. The full variable domain, in which reference TRBV5-1 and TRBJ2-4 provide the parts outside the CDR3, is KAGVTQTPRYLIKTRGQQVTLSCSPISGHRSVSWYQQTPGQGLQFLFEYFSETQRNKGNFPGRFSGRQFSNSRSEMNVSTLELGDSALYLCASSLAFEKAAKNIQYFGAGTRLSVL.

The gene calls are TRBV6-1 and TRBJ2-7, with 9 bases that match TRBD1. Germline lookup yields CDR1 MNHNS and CDR2 SASEGT. V lost 6 bases to trimming and J lost 4 bases; unmatched junction nucleotides: 7. The length of the CDR3 is 14 residues. The CDR3 DNA follows: TGTGCCAGCAGGAGCCCGGGACAGGGTTACGAGCAGTACTTC. This translates into CASRSPGQGYEQYF.

This rearrangement joins TRBV4-3 to TRBJ1-2; TRBD1 might be the D (6 bases). V lost 6 bases, J lost 8 bases, and 19 bases lay in between. The germline gives CDR1 LGHNA, CDR2 YSLEER. The CDR3 loop spans 14 amino acids. The CDR3 sequence: CASSDGGGLRGYTF. CDR3 sequence (DNA): TGCGCCAGCAGTGACGGGGGCGGTCTAAGAGGCTACACCTTC.

This clonotype has only a few counts. The chain has TRBV20-1 and TRBJ2-3, with 11 bases lining up with TRBD2. CDR1 and CDR2 from the germline V gene are DFQATT and SNEGSKA (reference sequence). This CDR3 is built from 14 residues. The J segment lost 6 bases and the V segment lost 3 bases, leaving 5 bases of the junction unmatched. CDR3 loop: CSARGLAVDDTQYF. The CDR3 DNA is TGCAGTGCTAGGGGACTAGCGGTCGATGATACGCAGTATTTT.

The chain couples TRBV18 to TRBJ1-1; no firm D call. The CDR3 sequence is 13 residues long. Germline-derived CDR1 and CDR2 are KGHSH and LQKENI. The V gene lost 5 bases and the J gene lost 3 bases, with 10 bases spanning the gap. The CDR3 protein is CASSTAVYTEAFF. The DNA for the CDR3 is TGTGCCAGCTCAACGGCGGTATACACTGAAGCTTTCTTT.

This clonotype was detected many times. The chain recombines TRBV7-7 with TRBJ2-1; the D gene is possibly TRBD2 (7 bases). The CDR3 length is 15 residues. Germline CDR1 SSHAT, CDR2 FNYEAQ (reference sequence). The germline V and J ends were trimmed by 1 base and 8 bases, with 15 bases remaining between them. CDR3 sequence reads: CASSLGRGQSYEQFF. The CDR3 nucleotides are TGTGCCAGCAGCTTAGGGCGGGGGCAGAGTTATGAGCAGTTCTTC.

V is TRBV6-2 or TRBV6-3 and J is TRBJ2-4, with D maybe TRBD2 (6 bases). Trimming removed 6 bases from V and 6 bases from J, with 9 bases in between. This CDR3 is 12 amino acids long. Germline values: CDR1 MNHEY, CDR2 SVGEGT. The CDR3, as DNA: TGTGCCAGCAGCCTGGGGGGAAACATTCAGTACTTC. Residues: CASSLGGNIQYF.

This clonotype appeared a single time. The rearrangement joins TRBV7-9 to TRBJ2-1; no clear D. This CDR3 has 14 residues. Germline CDR1 is SEHNR and CDR2 is FQNEAQ (reference sequence). Trimming took 0 bases from V and 5 from J, leaving 8 bases between them. Written as DNA, the CDR3 is TGTGCCAGCAGCTTAGCTGCGGTAAACAATGAGCAGTTCTTC. Protein product: CASSLAAVNNEQFF. The full variable domain, with the rest looked up from reference TRBV7-9 and TRBJ2-1, is DTGVSQNPRHKITKRGQNVTFRCDPISEHNRLYWYRQTLGQGPEFLTYFQNEAQLEKSRLLSDRFSAERPKGSFSTLEIQRTEQGDSAMYLCASSLAAVNNEQFFGPGTRLTVL.